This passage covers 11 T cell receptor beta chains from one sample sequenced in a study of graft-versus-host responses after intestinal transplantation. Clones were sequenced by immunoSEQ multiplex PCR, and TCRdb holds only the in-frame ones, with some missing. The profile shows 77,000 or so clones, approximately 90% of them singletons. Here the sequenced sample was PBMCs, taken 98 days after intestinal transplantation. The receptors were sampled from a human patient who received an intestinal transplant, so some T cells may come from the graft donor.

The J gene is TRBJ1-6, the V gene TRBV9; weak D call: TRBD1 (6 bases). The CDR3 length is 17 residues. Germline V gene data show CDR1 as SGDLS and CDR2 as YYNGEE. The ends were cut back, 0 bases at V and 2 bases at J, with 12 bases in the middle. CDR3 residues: CASSVEGVGTYNSPLHF. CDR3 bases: TGTGCCAGCAGCGTAGAGGGGGTGGGCACCTATAATTCACCCCTCCACTTT.

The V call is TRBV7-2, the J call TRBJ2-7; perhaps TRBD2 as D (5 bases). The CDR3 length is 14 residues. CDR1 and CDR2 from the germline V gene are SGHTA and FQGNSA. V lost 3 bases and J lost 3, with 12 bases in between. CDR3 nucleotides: TGTGCCAGCAGCTTGGCGGGTGGAGGCTACGAGCAGTACTTC. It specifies CASSLAGGGYEQYF.

The CDR3 sequence: CASSQEYGGEQYF. As DNA, the CDR3 is TGTGCCAGCAGCCAAGAATACGGGGGCGAGCAGTACTTC. The rearrangement links TRBV14 to TRBJ2-7, with a tentative D call TRBD2 (6 bases). The CDR3 extends over 13 amino acids. The V end lost 0 bases, the J end lost 6 bases, and 9 bases lay between the germline ends. Germline lookup yields CDR1 SGHDN and CDR2 FVKESK.

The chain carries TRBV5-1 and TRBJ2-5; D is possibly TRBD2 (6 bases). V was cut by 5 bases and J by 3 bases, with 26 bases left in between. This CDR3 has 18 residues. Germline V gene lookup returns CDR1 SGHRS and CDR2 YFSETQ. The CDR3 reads CASRPRRGGGSGEETQYF. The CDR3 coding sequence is TGCGCCAGCAGACCTCGGAGGGGAGGAGGTTCGGGTGAAGAGACCCAGTACTTC.

CDR3 sequence (DNA): TGTGCCAGCAGCTTGGATCGGGGCCTGGTGACAGGCTTATTCTATGGCTACACCTTC. Its protein product is CASSLDRGLVTGLFYGYTF. The chain links TRBV5-6 to TRBJ1-2, with D possibly TRBD1 on 6 matching bases. The germline V gene has CDR1 SGHDT and CDR2 YYEEEE. V lost 0 bases and J 4 bases, leaving 25 bases between the germline ends. The CDR3 runs to 19 residues. Drawing the rest from reference TRBV5-6 and TRBJ1-2, the complete variable domain is DAGVTQSPTHLIKTRGQQVTLRCSPKSGHDTVSWYQQALGQGPQFIFQYYEEEERQRGNFPDRFSGHQFPNYSSELNVNALLLGDSALYLCASSLDRGLVTGLFYGYTFGSGTRLTVV.

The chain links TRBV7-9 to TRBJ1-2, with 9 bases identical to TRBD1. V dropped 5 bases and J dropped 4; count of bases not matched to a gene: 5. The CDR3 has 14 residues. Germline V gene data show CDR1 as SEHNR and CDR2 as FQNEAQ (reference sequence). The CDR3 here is CASSQTGGSYGYTF. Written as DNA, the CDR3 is TGTGCCAGCAGCCAGACAGGGGGGAGCTATGGCTACACCTTC.

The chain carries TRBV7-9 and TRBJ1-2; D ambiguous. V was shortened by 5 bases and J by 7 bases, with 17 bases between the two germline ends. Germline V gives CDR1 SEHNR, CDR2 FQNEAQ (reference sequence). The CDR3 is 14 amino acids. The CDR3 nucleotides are TGTGCCAGCAGCCTCGGACCCTCCGGTCGTGGCTACACCTTC. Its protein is CASSLGPSGRGYTF. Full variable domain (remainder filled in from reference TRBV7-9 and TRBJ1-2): DTGVSQNPRHKITKRGQNVTFRCDPISEHNRLYWYRQTLGQGPEFLTYFQNEAQLEKSRLLSDRFSAERPKGSFSTLEIQRTEQGDSAMYLCASSLGPSGRGYTFGSGTRLTVV.

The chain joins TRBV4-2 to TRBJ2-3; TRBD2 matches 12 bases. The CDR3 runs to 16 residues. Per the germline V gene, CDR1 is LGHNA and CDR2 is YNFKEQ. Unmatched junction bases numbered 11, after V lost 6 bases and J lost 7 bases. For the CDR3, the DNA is TGTGCCAGCAGGGTACCGGGGCTAGCGGGAGGGAATACGCAGTATTTT. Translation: CASRVPGLAGGNTQYF.

CDR3 amino acids: CATSFWPGTNTGELFF. CDR3 coding DNA: TGTGCCACTTCCTTCTGGCCAGGGACGAACACCGGGGAGCTGTTTTTT. This chain connects TRBV28 to TRBJ2-2, with D possibly TRBD1 on 5 matching bases. There are 16 residues in the CDR3. Germline values: CDR1 MDHEN, CDR2 SYDVKM. V shed 10 bases and J shed 0 bases, with 18 bases lying between them.

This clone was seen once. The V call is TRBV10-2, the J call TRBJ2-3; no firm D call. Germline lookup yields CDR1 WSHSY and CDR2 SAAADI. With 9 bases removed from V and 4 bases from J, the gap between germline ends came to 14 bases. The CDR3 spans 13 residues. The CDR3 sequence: CASHGTPADTQYF. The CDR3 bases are TGCGCCAGTCACGGCACTCCGGCAGATACGCAGTATTTT.

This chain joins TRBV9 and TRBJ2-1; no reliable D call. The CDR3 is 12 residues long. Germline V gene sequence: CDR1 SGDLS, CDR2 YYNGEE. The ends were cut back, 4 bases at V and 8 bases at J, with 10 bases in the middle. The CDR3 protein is CASSSLPHEQFF. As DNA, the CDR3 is TGTGCCAGCAGCTCCCTCCCCCATGAGCAGTTCTTC.